This is a list of T cell receptor beta chains from one sample in a study of blood T cell repertoires in COVID-19. The repertoire was sequenced with immunoSEQ multiplex PCR; TCRdb's copy has only in-frame clones and lacks some. The table shows about 260,000 clones, with about nine tenths occurring only once. Sequencing was performed on PBMCs or T cells enriched from blood (not recorded which). Every receptor here comes from a woman in her twenties or thirties with acute COVID-19. Both conserved end residues are part of each CDR3. The order of the fields is CDR3 length, clone size, D gene, V gene, J gene, CDR3 protein, CDR3 DNA. The D gene is left open where the match is weak. The size field is filled for only some rows; it gives once, few, many or a size class.

>14|few|TRBD2|TRBV7-2|TRBJ2-7
CASSFLAETYEQYF
TGTGCCAGCAGCTTTCTAGCGGAAACCTACGAGCAGTACTTC
>15|NA|TRBD2|TRBV11-2|TRBJ2-7
CASSITSGTYYEQYF
TGTGCCAGCAGCATAACTAGCGGGACCTACTACGAGCAGTACTTC
>15|NA|NA|TRBV18|TRBJ1-3
CASSPPGSPGNTIYF
TGTGCCAGCTCACCCCCGGGGAGCCCTGGAAACACCATATATTTT
>11|NA|NA|TRBV2|TRBJ2-7
CASSDSYEQYF
TGTGCCAGCAGTGACAGCTACGAGCAGTACTTC
>15|NA|TRBD1|TRBV5-1|TRBJ2-3
CASSLVGTGEDTQYF
TGCGCCAGCAGCTTGGTGGGGACAGGGGAAGATACGCAGTATTTT
>13|NA|NA|TRBV18|TRBJ1-6
CASTEGVNSPLHF
TGTGCCAGCACCGAGGGGGTTAATTCACCCCTCCACTTT
>13|NA|NA|TRBV11-2|TRBJ2-5
CASSLRTEETQYF
TGTGCCAGCAGCTTAAGGACTGAAGAGACCCAGTACTTC
>14|NA|NA|TRBV27|TRBJ2-6
CASGTQGGANVLTF
TGTGCCAGCGGGACTCAGGGAGGGGCCAACGTCCTGACTTTC
>15|NA|TRBD2|TRBV30|TRBJ2-5
CAWSRGLAGQETQYF
TGTGCCTGGAGTCGGGGACTAGCGGGTCAAGAGACCCAGTACTTC
>13|NA|NA|TRBV24-1|TRBJ2-7
CATSERVSGEQYF
TGTGCCACCAGTGAACGAGTTTCGGGGGAGCAGTACTTC
>12|NA|TRBD2|TRBV2|TRBJ2-7
CASTREGYEQYF
TGTGCCAGCACGCGGGAGGGGTACGAGCAGTACTTC
>13|few|NA|TRBV27|TRBJ2-1
CASTGSSYNEQFF
TGTGCCAGCACCGGGAGCTCCTACAATGAGCAGTTCTTC
>13|NA|NA|TRBV10-3|TRBJ2-1
CAISEAFSEEQFF
TGTGCCATCAGTGAGGCTTTCTCCGAGGAGCAGTTCTTC
>14|NA|TRBD1|TRBV5-4|TRBJ1-1
CASSHRGPVTEAFF
TGTGCCAGCAGCCACAGGGGGCCGGTCACTGAAGCTTTCTTT
>14|NA|NA|TRBV19|TRBJ2-1
CASSISPGQPEQFF
TGTGCCAGTAGCATCAGCCCAGGACAGCCAGAGCAGTTCTTC
>13|once|NA|TRBV7-3|TRBJ2-3
CASSLRGADTQYF
TGTGCCAGCAGCTTAAGGGGGGCAGATACGCAGTATTTT
>12|NA|NA|TRBV28|TRBJ2-7
CASSLVQALKYF
TGTGCCAGCAGTTTGGTACAGGCCCTCAAGTACTTC
>16|NA|TRBD1|TRBV5-1|TRBJ2-7
CASSPTGQGGSYEQYF
TGCGCCAGCAGCCCCACCGGACAGGGCGGCTCCTACGAGCAGTACTTC
>15|NA|NA|TRBV27|TRBJ2-7
CASSLYGVLGYEQYF
TGTGCCAGCAGTTTATACGGGGTACTAGGTTACGAGCAGTACTTC
>14|NA|NA|TRBV19|TRBJ1-5
CASTRGGGNQPQHF
TGTGCCAGTACTAGGGGGGGTGGCAATCAGCCCCAGCATTTT